This T cell receptor (beta chain) was sequenced for a study of spatial heterogeneity in lung cancer. General study results and limits: The appearance of ubiquitous expanded tumor TCRs in blood was greater at resection than follow-up.

About this clonotype: Antigen unknown.

The CDR3 totals 16 residues. V lost 3 bases to trimming and J lost 2 bases, with 13 bases between them. Indicated time point: sample taken at primary tumor resection. The donors comprised 70 to 85 untreated early-stage non-small cell lung cancer patients. Whole RNA, isolated from tumor, nontumor lung or frozen PBMC, was sequenced without prior sorting. Single TCR cDNA molecules each had their own unique molecular identifier. TCRdb fed the 5' RACE reads into MiXCR, producing one record per CDR3 protein. Of just under 95,000 distinct CDR3 sequences listed, less than 15% were seen once; the top ten hold more than 40%.

This sequence originates from a male donor with early-stage non-small cell lung cancer. The sequencing used PBMCs, collected at surgery. V gene TRBV12-3 or TRBV12-4 combines with J gene TRBJ2-2; a possible D gene is TRBD2 (5 bases). The CDR3 protein is CASSLRRAHNTGELFF. Here the CDR3 DNA reads TGTGCCAGCAGTTTGCGGCGGGCCCATAACACCGGGGAGCTGTTTTTT.